This T cell receptor (beta chain) is drawn from a study of blood T cell repertoires in COVID-19. About the study: PBMCs, B-cell-depleted T cells, or T cells provided the cDNA or gDNA that made up the material.

The CDR3 sequence is 16 residues long. CDR1 and CDR2 (germline): MNHNS, SASEGT. Trimming cost V 2 bases and J 12 bases, with 23 bases left between them. Sequencing was performed with immunoSEQ multiplex PCR; in TCRdb, only in-frame clones are kept and a portion is missing. The sample includes roughly 220,000 clones, roughly 81% seen only once; the top ten take roughly 2.8%. The sample taken for sequencing was peripheral blood. V and J are TRBV6-1 and TRBJ2-1; D gene uncertain. The TCR comes from a man aged 50 or older who had recovered from COVID-19. The CDR3 region has the DNA TGTGCCAGCAGTGAATCCCTCCTCGGGTCGTCGCGTGGGCAGTTCTTC. Amino acids: CASSESLLGSSRGQFF.